One sample yielded the 10 T cell receptor beta chains listed below, sequenced in a study of PD-1 blockade in classical Hodgkin lymphoma. Using immunoSEQ multiplex PCR, the repertoire was profiled, and TCRdb retains in-frame clones only, with some absent. The sample contains over 10,000 clones, around nine tenths of which appear only once. Time point in this sample: cycle 4 day 1 (C4D1), after 6 weeks of nivolumab. Following autologous stem cell transplantation, relapse occurred in every patient, and exposure to brentuximab vedotin varied. Investigators isolated CD4+ T cells from thawed PBMCs through magnetic negative selection. The specimen was CD4+ T cells from blood, collected before the fourth cycle of nivolumab. The receptor set was obtained from a human donor with classical Hodgkin lymphoma.

The chain has TRBV5-8 and TRBJ1-2, with 9 nucleotides matching TRBD1. Germline CDR1 reads SGHTS; CDR2 reads YDEGEE. V shed 4 bases, J shed 2 bases, and the junction held 6 bases outside the gene matches. The CDR3 length is 15 residues. CDR3 loop: CASSRTGGKNYGYTF. DNA for the CDR3: TGTGCCAGCAGCCGAACAGGGGGCAAAAACTATGGCTACACCTTC. Filled out from reference TRBV5-8 and TRBJ1-2, the complete variable domain reads EAGVTQSPTHLIKTRGQQATLRCSPISGHTSVYWYQQALGLGLQFLLWYDEGEERNRGNFPPRFSGRQFPNYSSELNVNALELEDSALYLCASSRTGGKNYGYTFGSGTRLTVV.

The rearrangement joins TRBV5-8 to TRBJ2-1; 7 bases are a match to TRBD1. Germline V gene data show CDR1 as SGHTS and CDR2 as YDEGEE. The junction had 0 bases not matched to a gene; V was cut back by 0 bases and J by 0 bases. CDR3 size: 15 residues. CDR3 sequence: CASSLGTGSYNEQFF. CDR3 in DNA: TGTGCCAGCAGCTTGGGGACAGGCTCCTACAATGAGCAGTTCTTC. The variable domain in full, with the rest retrieved from reference TRBV5-8 and TRBJ2-1, is EAGVTQSPTHLIKTRGQQATLRCSPISGHTSVYWYQQALGLGLQFLLWYDEGEERNRGNFPPRFSGRQFPNYSSELNVNALELEDSALYLCASSLGTGSYNEQFFGPGTRLTVL.

Only a few counts were recorded for this clone. This chain connects TRBV5-1 to TRBJ2-5; D gene unclear. The length of the CDR3 is 15 residues. V was shortened by 0 bases and J by 0 bases, with 9 bases between the two germline ends. The germline V gene has CDR1 SGHRS and CDR2 YFSETQ. The CDR3 coding sequence is TGCGCCAGCAGCTTGGCCGTTGGGTACCAAGAGACCCAGTACTTC. This sequence encodes CASSLAVGYQETQYF. The full variable domain, its missing parts supplied by reference TRBV5-1 and TRBJ2-5, is KAGVTQTPRYLIKTRGQQVTLSCSPISGHRSVSWYQQTPGQGLQFLFEYFSETQRNKGNFPGRFSGRQFSNSRSEMNVSTLELGDSALYLCASSLAVGYQETQYFGPGTRLLVL.

The chain couples TRBV19 to TRBJ2-5; a weak D match, TRBD1 (5 bases). Germline V gene data show CDR1 as LNHDA and CDR2 as SQIVND (reference sequence). The CDR3 length is 14 residues. Trimming took 1 base from V and 4 from J, leaving 10 bases between them. DNA for the CDR3: TGTGCCAGTAGTATAGGGGGCAGCCCAGAGACCCAGTACTTC. It specifies CASSIGGSPETQYF.

The chain carries TRBV15 and TRBJ2-5; the match to TRBD1 covers 12 bases. The germline gives CDR1 LNHNV, CDR2 YYDKDF (reference sequence). The CDR3 length is 15 residues. Trimming cost V 1 base and J 4 bases; bases outside gene matches: 1. The CDR3 DNA reads TGTGCCACCAGCAGAGCGGGACAGGGGGCAGAGACCCAGTACTTC. It is translated as CATSRAGQGAETQYF.

This chain uses TRBV2 with TRBJ2-3; 12 positions match TRBD2. Germline assignment: CDR1 SNHLY and CDR2 FYNNEI. The CDR3 is 16 amino acids. V dropped 4 bases and J dropped 3; count of bases not matched to a gene: 5. CDR3 DNA sequence: TGTGCCAGCAGTGGGCTAGCGGGGGGGCCTACAGATACGCAGTATTTT. It encodes CASSGLAGGPTDTQYF.

CDR3 loop: CASVGGGETQYF. CDR3 in DNA: TGTGCCAGCGTGGGGGGGGGAGAGACCCAGTACTTC. This rearrangement joins TRBV28 to TRBJ2-5; TRBD2 aligns across 7 bases. With V trimmed by 8 bases and J by 4 bases, 4 bases remained unmatched. Germline CDR1 reads MDHEN; CDR2 reads SYDVKM. The CDR3 has 12 residues.

The chain recombines TRBV2 with TRBJ2-2; a possible D gene is TRBD1 (5 bases). CDR1 SNHLY and CDR2 FYNNEI come from the germline V gene. Trimming removed 0 bases at V and 4 bases at J, with 12 bases between. The CDR3 has 16 residues. The CDR3: CASSEAGLGRTGELFF. For the CDR3, the DNA is TGTGCCAGCAGTGAAGCGGGGCTAGGACGCACCGGGGAGCTGTTTTTT.

The chain uses TRBV5-1 and TRBJ1-1; weak D call: TRBD1 (6 bases). Trimming took off 3 bases at V and 8 bases at J, with 20 bases between the two ends. Germline V lookup: CDR1 SGHRS, CDR2 YFSETQ. The CDR3 has 15 amino acids. The CDR3 region is CASSYVMGALLEAFF. CDR3 in DNA: TGCGCCAGCAGCTACGTAATGGGGGCTCTCCTAGAAGCTTTCTTT.

The chain recombines TRBV28 with TRBJ2-1; D gene uncertain. The CDR3 is 12 amino acids. V was cut by 2 bases and J by 7 bases, with 6 bases left in between. Germline V gene sequence: CDR1 MDHEN, CDR2 SYDVKM. CDR3 residues: CASSLLINEQFF. CDR3 nucleotide sequence: TGTGCCAGCAGTTTACTCATTAATGAGCAGTTCTTC.